The rows below give T cell receptor beta chains drawn from one sample of a study of neoadjuvant anti-PD-1 for oral cavity cancer. Repertoires were generated with immunoSEQ multiplex PCR, while TCRdb's copy carries only in-frame clones and drops some. The sample yields about 15,000 clones, about 37% seen once. The source was tumor tissue, collected after nivolumab (anti-PD-1) treatment. Receptor source: a person aged 35-79 years with oral cavity squamous cell carcinoma. The CDR3 runs from the conserved cysteine through the conserved F or W. The D gene is left open where the match is weak. The size entry is marked missing in some rows and otherwise reads once, few, many or a size class.

TRBD1	14	TRBV11-1	TRBJ2-7	many	CASSRTGVSYEQYF	TGTGCCAGCTCTCGGACAGGTGTCTCCTACGAGCAGTACTTC
TRBD1	15	TRBV4-1	TRBJ2-2	.	CASSPRDRESGELFF	TGCGCCAGCAGCCCACGGGACAGGGAGTCCGGGGAGCTGTTTTTT
TRBD2	16	TRBV5-5	TRBJ2-5	few	CASSPTSGGPGETQYF	TGTGCCAGCAGCCCGACTAGCGGGGGCCCGGGGGAGACCCAGTACTTC
TRBD1	15	TRBV13	TRBJ1-2	.	CASSAGQGARDGYTF	TGTGCCAGCAGCGCTGGACAGGGGGCCCGCGATGGCTACACCTTC
.	16	TRBV15	TRBJ1-4	few	CATSRDSGPRDEKLFF	TGTGCCACCAGCAGAGATTCAGGGCCTCGGGATGAAAAACTGTTTTTT
TRBD1	15	TRBV6-1	TRBJ1-1	.	CASSERGTGWTEAFF	TGTGCCAGCAGTGAAAGGGGGACAGGTTGGACTGAAGCTTTCTTT
TRBD1	15	TRBV9	TRBJ1-5	.	CASSPGQGLNQPQHF	TGTGCCAGCAGCCCTGGACAGGGTCTCAATCAGCCCCAGCATTTT
.	11	TRBV19	TRBJ1-5	few	CASSIGGPQHF	TGTGCCAGTAGTATTGGGGGGCCCCAGCATTTT
TRBD1	14	TRBV18	TRBJ2-7	.	CASSTRQGFYEQYF	TGTGCCAGCTCAACTCGACAGGGCTTCTACGAGCAGTACTTC
.	13	TRBV10-1	TRBJ2-1	few	CASSDPRDNEQFF	TGCGCCAGCAGTGACCCCAGGGACAATGAGCAGTTCTTC